Below are 17 T cell receptor beta chains sequenced from a single sample in a study of cytomegalovirus exposure and HLA in healthy donors (dated by TCRdb to the late 2010s). Receptor amplification or capture employed the immunoSEQ multiplex PCR assay. For the multiplex PCR, a mixture combining 60 forward primers for TCR Vbeta segments and 13 reverse primers for TCR Jbeta segments was used. The immuneACCESS repertoire file appears here via TCRdb, limited to in-frame rearrangements. These files lack a portion of the clones; in checked studies, under half of the deficit traces to unresolved V genes, and the cause of the others is not known. This sample is represented by about 200,000 clones; 75% to 85% of them were singletons. The ten largest make up less than 3% of the sample. Material for sequencing was PBMCs. These receptors all come from a woman aged 35 to 49 in good health and CMV-seronegative.

This chain connects TRBV5-4 to TRBJ1-1; TRBD1 is a possible D gene (5 bases). Germline loops: CDR1 SGHNT, CDR2 YYREEE (reference sequence). Trimming cost V 3 bases and J 8 bases, with 11 bases left between them. The CDR3 is made up of 12 amino acids. The CDR3 is CASSWTGEEAFF. CDR3 nucleotide sequence: TGTGCCAGCAGCTGGACGGGGGAAGAAGCTTTCTTT.

This chain joins TRBV5-1 and TRBJ2-3; possible D gene TRBD1, 5 bases. V gave up 4 bases and J gave up 8 bases, with 17 bases separating them. The CDR3 runs 14 residues. Germline CDR1 SGHRS, CDR2 YFSETQ. CDR3 amino acids: CASSADTRGATQYF. The CDR3 DNA sequence: TGCGCCAGCAGCGCGGACACCAGAGGAGCTACGCAGTATTTT.

With respect to this clone: Germline is not matched at one junction end, which may reflect a read error. This chain uses TRBV4-2 with TRBJ2-3; 7 positions match TRBD2. Per the germline V gene, CDR1 is LGHNA and CDR2 is YNFKEQ. There are 15 residues in the CDR3. DNA of the CDR3: TGTGCCAGCAGCCAAGGACGGGACTACACAGATACGCAGTGTTTT. Translated: CASSQGRDYTDTQCF.

The genes are TRBV6-9 and TRBJ2-7, with a weak D call TRBD2 (5 bases). CDR1 is MNHGY and CDR2 is SVAAGI in the germline V gene. There are 15 residues in the CDR3. Deletions cut 1 base from V and 6 bases from J, with 16 bases between. The CDR3 loop is CASSYFDGITFEQYF. The CDR3 coding sequence is TGTGCCAGCAGTTATTTCGACGGGATCACCTTCGAGCAGTACTTC.

A note on this clone: This CDR3 is also generated by other DNA sequences in the sample. V gene TRBV27 combines with J gene TRBJ2-7, with a possible D match to TRBD2 (6 bases). This CDR3 has 13 amino acids. Germline loops: CDR1 MNHEY, CDR2 SMNVEV (reference sequence). The ends were cut back, 4 bases at V and 3 bases at J, with 10 bases in the middle. The CDR3 loop is CASSSGGGYEQYF. The CDR3 nucleotides are TGTGCCAGCAGTTCCGGGGGTGGCTACGAGCAGTACTTC.

The chain couples TRBV5-1 to TRBJ2-7; tentatively, D is TRBD2 (5 bases). Germline V gives CDR1 SGHRS, CDR2 YFSETQ. Trimming shortened V by 9 bases and J by 5 bases, and 24 bases separated the two germline ends. The CDR3 has 15 amino acids. This CDR3 is CATSEGILRGNEQYF. The CDR3 DNA reads TGCGCCACCTCAGAGGGTATCCTCCGAGGGAACGAGCAGTACTTC.

The chain couples TRBV10-3 to TRBJ1-2; 7 bases align to TRBD1. The length of the CDR3 is 13 residues. With V trimmed by 6 bases and J by 6 bases, 7 bases remained unmatched. Germline CDR1 reads ENHRY; CDR2 reads SYGVKD. CDR3 bases: TGTGCCATCAGGGGGGACGGACAGGATGGCTACACCTTC. Encoded protein: CAIRGDGQDGYTF.

The chain recombines TRBV5-1 with TRBJ2-2; TRBD1 agrees at 9 bases. V was clipped by 4 bases and J by 6 bases; unmatched bases: 10. The V gene's germline CDR1 is SGHRS and CDR2 YFSETQ. This CDR3 is 16 amino acids long. The CDR3 DNA follows: TGCGCCAGCAGCGTCCGGGACAGGGCTCTATCCGGGGAGCTGTTTTTT. Encoded protein: CASSVRDRALSGELFF.

J is TRBJ2-7 and V is TRBV5-1; possible D gene TRBD2, 6 bases. Germline V gene sequence: CDR1 SGHRS, CDR2 YFSETQ. The CDR3 has 15 amino acids. Trimming left V 0 bases short and J 0 bases short, with 10 bases between. The CDR3 protein is CASSLGSGPSYEQYF. The CDR3 DNA sequence: TGCGCCAGCAGCTTGGGTAGCGGCCCCTCCTACGAGCAGTACTTC.

The gene calls are TRBV27 and TRBJ2-7; 9 bases are a match to TRBD2. The trim removed 6 bases at V and 7 bases at J, leaving 10 bases unmatched. Germline V gene data show CDR1 as MNHEY and CDR2 as SMNVEV (reference sequence). CDR3 size: 14 residues. The chain's CDR3 is CASSVAGVLREQYF. The DNA for the CDR3 is TGTGCCAGCAGCGTAGCGGGAGTCCTTCGGGAGCAGTACTTC.

This chain links TRBV15 with TRBJ2-7; D remains ambiguous. There are 13 residues in the CDR3. V gave up 0 bases and J gave up 3 bases, with 6 bases separating them. Germline loops: CDR1 LNHNV, CDR2 YYDKDF (reference sequence). CDR3 coding DNA: TGTGCCACCAGCAGAGATTTCCGCTACGAGCAGTACTTC. Translated: CATSRDFRYEQYF.

Of note for this clone: The junction departs from the called germline gene at one end, perhaps through a read error. This chain joins TRBV18 and TRBJ1-1; D not resolved. The CDR3 has 12 amino acids. Germline CDR1 and CDR2: KGHSH and LQKENI. The CDR3 protein is CASSGVRGVSSF. The CDR3 coding sequence is TGTGCCAGCTCAGGGGTTCGCGGGGTATCATCCTTT.

The chain links TRBV19 to TRBJ1-4; 9 nucleotides match TRBD1. The CDR3 covers 14 residues. The germline V gene has CDR1 LNHDA and CDR2 SQIVND (reference sequence). V lost 7 bases to trimming and J lost 9 bases; unmatched junction nucleotides: 9. Here the CDR3 reads CASTSTGGSKKLFF. The CDR3 coding sequence is TGTGCCAGTACCTCGACAGGGGGATCGAAAAAACTGTTTTTT.

The chain uses TRBV6-6 and TRBJ1-1; no firm D call. Trimming pared 5 bases from V and 2 bases from J, leaving 12 bases between. CDR1 and CDR2 from the germline V gene are MNHNY and SVGAGI (reference sequence). The CDR3 consists of 14 residues. The CDR3 loop reads CASSVPRDNTEAFF. For the CDR3, the DNA is TGTGCCAGCAGTGTCCCGAGGGATAACACTGAAGCTTTCTTT.

The chain carries TRBV10-3 and TRBJ2-7, with a tentative D call TRBD2 (6 bases). V gave up 5 bases and J gave up 2 bases, with 13 bases separating them. CDR1 ENHRY and CDR2 SYGVKD come from the germline V gene. The CDR3 has 14 residues. Here the CDR3 reads CAISRAGGPYEQYF. The CDR3 DNA follows: TGTGCCATCAGTAGAGCGGGTGGGCCCTACGAGCAGTACTTC.

This chain links TRBV6-1 with TRBJ2-7; 10 bases agree with TRBD1. Unmatched junction bases numbered 10, after V lost 5 bases and J lost 6 bases. The CDR3 loop spans 15 amino acids. The germline CDR1 and CDR2 sequences are MNHNS and SASEGT. The CDR3 bases are TGTGCCAGCAGTCCTCGGACAGGGGGAAAAGGCGAGCAGTACTTC. It yields the protein CASSPRTGGKGEQYF.

This chain joins TRBV19 and TRBJ1-2, with unresolved D. V was pared by 5 bases and J by 3 bases, with 10 bases between. The CDR3 runs to 13 residues. Germline V gene data show CDR1 as LNHDA and CDR2 as SQIVND (reference sequence). The CDR3 loop is CASSRGEYYGYTF. The DNA of the CDR3 is TGTGCCAGTAGTCGCGGGGAGTACTATGGCTACACCTTC. The full variable domain, with the rest looked up from reference TRBV19 and TRBJ1-2, is DGGITQSPKYLFRKEGQNVTLSCEQNLNHDAMYWYRQDPGQGLRLIYYSQIVNDFQKGDIAEGYSVSREKKESFPLTVTSAQKNPTAFYLCASSRGEYYGYTFGSGTRLTVV.